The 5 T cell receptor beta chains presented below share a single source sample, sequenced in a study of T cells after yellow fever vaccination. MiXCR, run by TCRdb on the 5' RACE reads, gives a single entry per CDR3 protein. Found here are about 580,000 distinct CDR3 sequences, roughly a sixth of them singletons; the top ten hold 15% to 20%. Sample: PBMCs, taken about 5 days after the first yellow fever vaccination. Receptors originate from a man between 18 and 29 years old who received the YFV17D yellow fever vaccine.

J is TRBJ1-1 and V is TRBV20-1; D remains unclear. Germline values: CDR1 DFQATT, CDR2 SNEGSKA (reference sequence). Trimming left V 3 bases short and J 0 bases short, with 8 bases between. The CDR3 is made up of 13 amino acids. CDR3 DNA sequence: TGCAGTGCTAGTGGAGGGTTGAACACTGAAGCTTTCTTT. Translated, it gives CSASGGLNTEAFF.

CDR3 nucleotide sequence: TGTGCCAGCAAGCTAGGGAAGGGGAGCCATCAGCCCCAGCATTTT. Protein sequence: CASKLGKGSHQPQHF. The chain employs TRBV6-1 and TRBJ1-5; TRBD1 is a possible D gene (5 bases). Germline V lookup: CDR1 MNHNS, CDR2 SASEGT. The CDR3 is made up of 15 amino acids. The germline V and J ends were trimmed by 7 bases and 5 bases, with 18 bases remaining between them.

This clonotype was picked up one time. The CDR3 nucleotides are TGCAGCGTTATCAGGACGACGGACACTGAAGCTTTCTTT. Translated: CSVIRTTDTEAFF. The V and J genes are TRBV29-1 and TRBJ1-1; D unresolved. The V and J ends lost 5 bases and 3 bases respectively, with 13 bases between them. In germline, CDR1 is SQVTM, CDR2 ANQGSEA. The CDR3 consists of 13 residues.

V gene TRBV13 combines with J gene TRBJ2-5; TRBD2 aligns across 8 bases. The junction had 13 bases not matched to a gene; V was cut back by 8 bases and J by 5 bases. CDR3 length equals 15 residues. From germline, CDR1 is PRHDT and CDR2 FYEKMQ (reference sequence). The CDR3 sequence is CASLPSGGPGETQYF. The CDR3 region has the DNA TGTGCCAGCCTACCTTCGGGGGGGCCGGGGGAGACCCAGTACTTC.

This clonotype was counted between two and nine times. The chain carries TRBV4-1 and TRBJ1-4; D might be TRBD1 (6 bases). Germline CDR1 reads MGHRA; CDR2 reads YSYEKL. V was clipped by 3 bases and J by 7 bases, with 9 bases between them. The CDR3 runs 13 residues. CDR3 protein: CASSQRTVEKLFF. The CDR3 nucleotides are TGCGCCAGCAGCCAGAGGACAGTTGAAAAACTGTTTTTT.